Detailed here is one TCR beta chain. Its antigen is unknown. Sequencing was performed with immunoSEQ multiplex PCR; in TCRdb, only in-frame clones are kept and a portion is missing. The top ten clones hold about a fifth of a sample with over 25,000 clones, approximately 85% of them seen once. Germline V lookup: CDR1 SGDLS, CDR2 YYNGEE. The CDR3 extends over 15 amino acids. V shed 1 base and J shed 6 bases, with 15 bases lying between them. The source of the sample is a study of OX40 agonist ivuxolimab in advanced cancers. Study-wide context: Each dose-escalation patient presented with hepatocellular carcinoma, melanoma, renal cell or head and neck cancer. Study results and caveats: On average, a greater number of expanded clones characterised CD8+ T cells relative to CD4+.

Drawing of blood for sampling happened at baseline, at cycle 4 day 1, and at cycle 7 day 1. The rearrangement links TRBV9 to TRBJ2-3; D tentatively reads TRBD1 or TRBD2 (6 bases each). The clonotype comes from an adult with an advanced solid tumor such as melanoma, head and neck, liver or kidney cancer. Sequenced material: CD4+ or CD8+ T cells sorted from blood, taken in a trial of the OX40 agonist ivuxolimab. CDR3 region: CASSVWGAEPDTQYF. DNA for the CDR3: TGTGCCAGCAGCGTATGGGGGGCGGAACCTGATACGCAGTATTTT.